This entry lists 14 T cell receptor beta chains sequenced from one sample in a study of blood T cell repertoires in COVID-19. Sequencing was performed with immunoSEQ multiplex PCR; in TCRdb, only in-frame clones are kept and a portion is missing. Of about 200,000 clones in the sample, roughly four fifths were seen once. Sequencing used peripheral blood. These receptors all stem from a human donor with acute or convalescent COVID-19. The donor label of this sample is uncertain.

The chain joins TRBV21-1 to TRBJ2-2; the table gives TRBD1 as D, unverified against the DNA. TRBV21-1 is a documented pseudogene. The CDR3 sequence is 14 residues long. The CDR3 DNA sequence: TGTGCCAGCACGGACACTCTTACCTTCCGGGAGCTGTTTTTT. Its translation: CASTDTLTFRELFF.

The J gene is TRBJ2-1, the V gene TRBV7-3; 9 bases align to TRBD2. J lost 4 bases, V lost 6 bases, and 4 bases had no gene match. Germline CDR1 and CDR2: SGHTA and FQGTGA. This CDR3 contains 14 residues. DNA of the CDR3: TGTGCCAGCAGTCTAGCGGGACGATACAATGAGCAGTTCTTC. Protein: CASSLAGRYNEQFF.

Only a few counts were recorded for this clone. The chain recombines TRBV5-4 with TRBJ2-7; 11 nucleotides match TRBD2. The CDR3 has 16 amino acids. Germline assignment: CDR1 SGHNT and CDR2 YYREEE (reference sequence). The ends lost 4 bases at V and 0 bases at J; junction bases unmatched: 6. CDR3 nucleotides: TGTGCCAGCAGCCCTCGACTAGCGGGGAGCTCCTACGAGCAGTACTTC. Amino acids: CASSPRLAGSSYEQYF.

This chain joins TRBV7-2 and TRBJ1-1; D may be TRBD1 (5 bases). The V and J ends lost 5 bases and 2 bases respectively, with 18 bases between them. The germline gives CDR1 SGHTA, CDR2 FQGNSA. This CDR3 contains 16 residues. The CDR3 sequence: CASSPRVLGHNTEAFF. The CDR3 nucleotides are TGTGCCAGCAGCCCAAGGGTTCTCGGACATAACACTGAAGCTTTCTTT.

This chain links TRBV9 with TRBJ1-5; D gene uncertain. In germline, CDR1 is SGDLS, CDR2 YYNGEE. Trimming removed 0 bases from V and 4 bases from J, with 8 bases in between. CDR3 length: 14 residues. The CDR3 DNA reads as TGTGCCAGCAGCGTAGACGGTCTTAATCAGCCCCAGCATTTT. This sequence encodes CASSVDGLNQPQHF.

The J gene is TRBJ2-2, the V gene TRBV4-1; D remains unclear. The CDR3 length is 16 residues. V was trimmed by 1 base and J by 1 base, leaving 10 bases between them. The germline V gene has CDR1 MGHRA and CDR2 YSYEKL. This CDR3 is CASSQVTAVNTGELFF. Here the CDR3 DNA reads TGCGCCAGCAGCCAAGTTACAGCCGTGAACACCGGGGAGCTGTTTTTT.

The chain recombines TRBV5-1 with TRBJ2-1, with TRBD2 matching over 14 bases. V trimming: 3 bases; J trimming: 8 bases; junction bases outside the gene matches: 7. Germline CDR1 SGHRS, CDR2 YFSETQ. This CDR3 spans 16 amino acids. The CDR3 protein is CASSSGTSGSGDEQFF. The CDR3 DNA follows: TGCGCCAGCAGCTCCGGGACTAGCGGGAGTGGGGATGAGCAGTTCTTC.

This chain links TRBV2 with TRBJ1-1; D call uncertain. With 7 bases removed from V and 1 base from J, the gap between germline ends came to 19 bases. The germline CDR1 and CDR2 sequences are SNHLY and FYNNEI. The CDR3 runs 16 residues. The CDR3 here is CASKVGRRFGNTEAFF. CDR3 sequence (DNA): TGTGCCAGCAAGGTAGGGAGGAGGTTCGGGAACACTGAAGCTTTCTTT. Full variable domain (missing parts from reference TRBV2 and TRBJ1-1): EPEVTQTPSHQVTQMGQEVILRCVPISNHLYFYWYRQILGQKVEFLVSFYNNEISEKSEIFDDQFSVERPDGSNFTLKIRSTKLEDSAMYFCASKVGRRFGNTEAFFGQGTRLTVV.

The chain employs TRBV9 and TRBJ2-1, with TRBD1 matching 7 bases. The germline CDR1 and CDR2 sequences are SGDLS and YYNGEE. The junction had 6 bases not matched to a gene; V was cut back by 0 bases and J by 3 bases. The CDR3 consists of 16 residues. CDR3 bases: TGTGCCAGCAGCGTAGGCGGAGCAGGGGGCTACAATGAGCAGTTCTTC. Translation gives CASSVGGAGGYNEQFF.

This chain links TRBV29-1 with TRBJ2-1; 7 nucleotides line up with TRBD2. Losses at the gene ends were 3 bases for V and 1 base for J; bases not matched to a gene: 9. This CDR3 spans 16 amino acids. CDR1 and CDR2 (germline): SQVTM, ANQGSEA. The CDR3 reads CSVDGVAGVSYNEQFF. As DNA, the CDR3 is TGCAGCGTTGATGGGGTTGCGGGGGTTTCCTACAATGAGCAGTTCTTC.

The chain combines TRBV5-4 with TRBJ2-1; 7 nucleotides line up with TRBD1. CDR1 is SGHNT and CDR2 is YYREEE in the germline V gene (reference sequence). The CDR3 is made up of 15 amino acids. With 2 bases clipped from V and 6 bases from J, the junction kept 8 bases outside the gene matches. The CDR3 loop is CASSLGVSGGNEQFF. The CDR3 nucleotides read TGTGCCAGCAGCTTAGGTGTTTCAGGGGGCAATGAGCAGTTCTTC.

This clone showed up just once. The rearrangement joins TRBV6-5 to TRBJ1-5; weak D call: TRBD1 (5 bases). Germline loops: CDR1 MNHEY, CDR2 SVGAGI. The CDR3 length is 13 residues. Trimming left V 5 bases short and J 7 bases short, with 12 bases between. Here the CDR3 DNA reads TGTGCCAGCAGTCGGGGGGGTTCGCAGCCCCAGCATTTT. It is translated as CASSRGGSQPQHF.

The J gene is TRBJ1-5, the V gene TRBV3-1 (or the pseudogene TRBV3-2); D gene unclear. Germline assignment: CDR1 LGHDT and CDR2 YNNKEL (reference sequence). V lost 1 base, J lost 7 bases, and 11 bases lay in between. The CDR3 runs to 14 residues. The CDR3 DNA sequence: TGTGCCAGCAGCCAAGGGGTCAGGATGCAGCCCCAGCATTTT. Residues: CASSQGVRMQPQHF.

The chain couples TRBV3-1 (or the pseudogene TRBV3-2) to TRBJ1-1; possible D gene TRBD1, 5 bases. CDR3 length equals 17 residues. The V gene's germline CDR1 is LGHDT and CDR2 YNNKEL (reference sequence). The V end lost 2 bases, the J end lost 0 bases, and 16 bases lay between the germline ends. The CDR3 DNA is TGTGCCAGCAGCCAAAGATGGGGGGACCAACTGAACACTGAAGCTTTCTTT. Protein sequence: CASSQRWGDQLNTEAFF.